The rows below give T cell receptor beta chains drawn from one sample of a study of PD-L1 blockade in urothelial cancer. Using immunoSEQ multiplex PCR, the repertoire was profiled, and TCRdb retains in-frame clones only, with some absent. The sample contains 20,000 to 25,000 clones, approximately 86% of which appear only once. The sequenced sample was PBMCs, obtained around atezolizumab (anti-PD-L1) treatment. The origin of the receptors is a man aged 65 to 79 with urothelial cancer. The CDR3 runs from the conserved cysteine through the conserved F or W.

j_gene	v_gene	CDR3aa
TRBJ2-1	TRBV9	CASSGGLASYNEQFF
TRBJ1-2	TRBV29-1	CSVALGGAEGYTF
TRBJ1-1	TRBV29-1	CSARQGDTEAFF
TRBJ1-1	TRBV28	CASSYDLRQRNTEAFF
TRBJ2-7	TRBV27	CASSFTGTGSEQYF
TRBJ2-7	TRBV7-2	CASSLEYGLSSYEQYF
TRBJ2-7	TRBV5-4	CASSLGGLSSYEQYF
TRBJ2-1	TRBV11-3	CASSVTGAYNEQFF
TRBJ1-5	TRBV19	CASTTDIPSNQPQHF
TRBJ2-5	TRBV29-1	CSSGGGGKETQYF
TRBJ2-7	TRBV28	CASSAESAGSSYEQYF
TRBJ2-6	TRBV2	CASSPTLSGDGANVLTF
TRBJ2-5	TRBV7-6	CASRPTAETSGRMLYF
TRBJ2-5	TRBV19	CASSIGGQEDQETQYF
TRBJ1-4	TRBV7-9	CASSPFSGGINEKLFF
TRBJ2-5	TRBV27	CASSSTDQETQYF
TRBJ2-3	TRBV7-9	CASSLPPGGSGTTDTQYF
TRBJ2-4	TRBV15	CATSRDGTRNIQYF
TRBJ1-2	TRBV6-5	CASSSGYGYTF
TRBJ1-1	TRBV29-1	CSVEGLREGTEAFF
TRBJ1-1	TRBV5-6	CASSLSLGSYTETFF
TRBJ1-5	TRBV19	CATGQGRNQPQHF
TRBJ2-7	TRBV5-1	CASSRTSGRAVYEQYF
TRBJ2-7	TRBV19	CARQWGFYEQYF
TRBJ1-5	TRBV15	CATSRVGDRGDQPQHF
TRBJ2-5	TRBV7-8	CASGPGQGPETQYF
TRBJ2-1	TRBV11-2	CASSLGTGNLHEQFF
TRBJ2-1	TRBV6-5	CASSYSRQGAYNEQFF
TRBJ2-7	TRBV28	CASSLEAETYEQYF
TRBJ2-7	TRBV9	CASARGTVPYEQYF
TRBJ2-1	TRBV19	CASSWTGFEGSYNEQFF
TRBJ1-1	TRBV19	CAVRTTGTEAFF
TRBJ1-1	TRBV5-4	CASSLGGPEAFF
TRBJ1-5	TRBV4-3	CASSLSGGDQPQHF
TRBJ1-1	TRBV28	CASKVQENTEAFF
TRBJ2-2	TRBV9	CASSAASGRTGELFF
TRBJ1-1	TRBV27	CASSLSGGMNTEAFF
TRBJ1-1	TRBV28	CASTTQGANTEAFF
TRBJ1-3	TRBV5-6	CASSLGLSFSGNTIYF
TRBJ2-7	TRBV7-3	CASSLDRSGEQYF
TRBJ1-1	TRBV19	CASSNQNTEAFF
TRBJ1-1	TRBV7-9	CASSLRWEAFF
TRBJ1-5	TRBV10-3	CAISARGGDSNQPQHF
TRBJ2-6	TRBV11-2	CASSLLVSGANVLTF
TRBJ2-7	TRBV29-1	CSVSTGGDDEQYF
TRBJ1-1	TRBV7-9	CASSLRQDEAFF